Following are 26 T cell receptor beta chains from one sample sequenced in a study of CD8 T cells in ankylosing spondylitis. TCRdb processed the 5' RACE reads anew with MiXCR; each CDR3 protein has one entry. The sample has 250,000 to 300,000 distinct CDR3 sequences, over 15% seen once. Sequenced sample: blood, either unsorted or a sorted T cell fraction (not recorded which). The source is a male donor with ankylosing spondylitis or in good health (not recorded which).

The sample holds a few counts of this clonotype. J is TRBJ1-1 and V is TRBV5-6; no firm D call. The V end lost 1 base, the J end lost 7 bases, and 11 bases lay between the germline ends. CDR3 length equals 13 residues. From germline, CDR1 is SGHDT and CDR2 YYEEEE. In nucleotides, the CDR3 is TGTGCCAGCAGCTTGTGGACGGCATTTGAAGCTTTCTTT. As protein: CASSLWTAFEAFF.

The chain combines TRBV5-1 with TRBJ1-2; 8 nucleotides line up with TRBD1. CDR1 and CDR2 (germline): SGHRS, YFSETQ. The trim removed 1 base at V and 7 bases at J, leaving 9 bases unmatched. The CDR3 has 15 residues. The CDR3 sequence is CASSLLPGTGLGYTF. CDR3 in DNA: TGCGCCAGCAGCTTGTTACCCGGGACAGGCCTTGGCTACACCTTC.

The chain links TRBV5-1 to TRBJ2-5, with a weak D call TRBD2 (6 bases). There are 14 residues in the CDR3. V gave up 4 bases and J gave up 4 bases, with 14 bases separating them. CDR1 is SGHRS, CDR2 YFSETQ, per germline. DNA of the CDR3: TGCGCCAGCAGCCCTGACGGGGGAAGAGAGACCCAGTACTTC. Protein sequence: CASSPDGGRETQYF.

This clonotype occurred a few times. This chain connects TRBV12-3 or TRBV12-4 to TRBJ2-1, with 14 positions matching TRBD2. J lost 9 bases, V lost 5 bases, and 6 bases had no gene match. There are 15 residues in the CDR3. The CDR3 DNA is TGTGCCAGCAGTCCGACTAGCGGGGGGGCGGGTGAGCAGTTCTTC. This sequence encodes CASSPTSGGAGEQFF.

This chain joins TRBV12-3 or TRBV12-4 and TRBJ1-5; 9 nucleotides match TRBD1. V shed 6 bases, J shed 12 bases, and the junction held 9 bases outside the gene matches. This CDR3 is 13 amino acids long. This chain's CDR3 is CASRASTGGGQHF. The CDR3 region has the DNA TGTGCCAGCAGGGCCTCAACAGGGGGCGGCCAGCATTTT.

This clonotype appeared a few times. This chain joins TRBV15 and TRBJ2-3; 10 nucleotides line up with TRBD1. CDR3 size: 17 residues. Trimming took 2 bases from V and 4 from J; bases not matched to a gene: 9. The germline CDR1 and CDR2 sequences are LNHNV and YYDKDF (reference sequence). The CDR3 coding sequence is TGTGCCACCAGCAGAAACCCGGGACAGGGGAGGGCAGATACGCAGTATTTT. Protein sequence: CATSRNPGQGRADTQYF.

The J gene is TRBJ2-3, the V gene TRBV12-3 or TRBV12-4, with 9 bases lining up with TRBD2. The CDR3 consists of 14 residues. J was trimmed by 6 bases and V by 6 bases; bases with no gene match: 7. CDR3 in DNA: TGTGCCAGCAGAAAGCGGGAGGAATCCGATACGCAGTATTTT. It yields the protein CASRKREESDTQYF.

The chain uses TRBV28 and TRBJ2-1; 10 bases line up with TRBD2. Per the germline V gene, CDR1 is MDHEN and CDR2 is SYDVKM. The CDR3 covers 17 residues. V dropped 5 bases and J dropped 8; count of bases not matched to a gene: 15. The DNA for the CDR3 is TGTGCCAGCAGTAAATCGGGACTAGCGTCCTCAATGGATGAGCAGTTCTTC. Amino acid sequence: CASSKSGLASSMDEQFF. Full variable domain (outside the CDR3, taken from reference TRBV28 and TRBJ2-1): DVKVTQSSRYLVKRTGEKVFLECVQDMDHENMFWYRQDPGLGLRLIYFSYDVKMKEKGDIPEGYSVSREKKERFSLILESASTNQTSMYLCASSKSGLASSMDEQFFGPGTRLTVL.

This chain connects TRBV5-1 to TRBJ2-2; TRBD1 matches 7 bases. V was pared by 2 bases and J by 1 base, with 14 bases of the junction left unmatched. The CDR3 is made up of 19 amino acids. Germline CDR1 SGHRS, CDR2 YFSETQ. This CDR3 is CASSFVPRDSALNTGELFF. The CDR3 coding sequence is TGCGCCAGCAGCTTTGTCCCCCGGGACAGCGCCTTGAACACCGGGGAGCTGTTTTTT.

This clonotype was recorded a few times. The chain carries TRBV3-1 and TRBJ2-1, with D tentatively TRBD2 (6 bases). V was trimmed by 8 bases and J by 8 bases, leaving 10 bases between them. Per the germline V gene, CDR1 is LGHDT and CDR2 is YNNKEL (reference sequence). The CDR3 covers 11 residues. CDR3: CASRRGYEQFF. The CDR3 DNA reads TGTGCCAGCCGGAGGGGTTATGAGCAGTTCTTC.

This clonotype turned up a few times. The V gene is TRBV12-3 or TRBV12-4, the J gene TRBJ1-1; 9 positions agree with TRBD1. The V and J ends lost 5 bases and 3 bases, in that order; junction bases with no gene match: 10. The CDR3 length is 16 residues. The CDR3 spells CASSPNRGRGDTEAFF. As DNA, the CDR3 is TGTGCCAGCAGTCCCAACAGGGGGCGCGGGGACACTGAAGCTTTCTTT.

The table lists this clonotype with a few counts. The V gene is TRBV5-1, the J gene TRBJ1-1; perhaps TRBD1 as D (5 bases). Germline V lookup: CDR1 SGHRS, CDR2 YFSETQ. The V and J ends lost 5 bases and 10 bases respectively, with 12 bases between them. This CDR3 is 11 amino acids long. The CDR3 region is CASREGVVAFF. Written as DNA, the CDR3 is TGCGCCAGCAGAGAAGGGGTTGTAGCTTTCTTT.

The chain is built from TRBV29-1 and TRBJ2-2; 9 bases agree with TRBD2. With 4 bases clipped from V and 8 bases from J, the junction kept 8 bases outside the gene matches. Per the germline V gene, CDR1 is SQVTM and CDR2 is ANQGSEA. The CDR3 spans 14 residues. Written as DNA, the CDR3 is TGCAGCGTTGCGACTAGCGGAGGCGGGGGGGAGCTGTTTTTT. Protein product: CSVATSGGGGELFF.

The chain couples TRBV6-2 or TRBV6-3 to TRBJ2-3, with 8 nucleotides matching TRBD2. Germline trimming cut 3 bases from V and 3 bases from J; bases unmatched to any gene: 2. Germline V CDR1 and CDR2: MNHEY, SVGEGT. The CDR3 is 14 amino acids. The CDR3 loop reads CASSYPSGTDTQYF. In DNA, the CDR3 is TGTGCCAGCAGTTATCCTAGCGGGACAGATACGCAGTATTTT.

This chain connects TRBV7-2 to TRBJ2-5; 7 nucleotides align to TRBD1. This CDR3 has 14 residues. Trimming removed 8 bases from V and 2 bases from J; junction bases left unmatched: 8. The germline V gene encodes CDR1 SGHTA and CDR2 FQGNSA. The CDR3 loop reads CASSAYRGQETQYF. In nucleotides, the CDR3 is TGTGCCAGCTCGGCATACAGGGGACAAGAGACCCAGTACTTC.

For this clonotype: This may arise from a read error, as a much more abundant clone is one base away. The genes are TRBV5-1 and TRBJ1-2, with no clear D. CDR1 and CDR2 (germline): SGHRS, YFSETQ. Trimming removed 3 bases at V and 2 bases at J, with 17 bases between. The CDR3 has 16 residues. CDR3 DNA sequence: TGCGCCAGCAGCTCGGGTGTAACGGAACAGAACTATGGCTACACCTTC. Amino acids: CASSSGVTEQNYGYTF.

This clonotype was detected a few times. The chain is built from TRBV27 and TRBJ2-1; the D is unclear. V shed 3 bases and J shed 0 bases, with 12 bases lying between them. The germline CDR1 and CDR2 sequences are MNHEY and SMNVEV (reference sequence). The CDR3 is 16 amino acids. CDR3 sequence reads: CASSFGGTSSYNEQFF. The DNA of the CDR3 is TGTGCCAGCAGTTTCGGTGGAACGAGCTCCTACAATGAGCAGTTCTTC.

This clonotype has ten or more counts. The chain is built from TRBV29-1 and TRBJ2-5, with D perhaps matching TRBD1 (5 bases). The CDR3 has 13 amino acids. V gave up 6 bases and J gave up 2 bases, with 13 bases separating them. Germline CDR1 and CDR2: SQVTM and ANQGSEA. The CDR3 nucleotides read TGCAGCGTGAATGGGGCCCCGCAAGAGACCCAGTACTTC. Translating it yields CSVNGAPQETQYF.

The chain combines TRBV7-2 with TRBJ2-7, with D perhaps given as TRBD1 or TRBD2 (5 bases each). Germline-derived CDR1 and CDR2 are SGHTA and FQGNSA. Between the trimmed V and J ends, which lost 5 bases and 1 base, there was a span of 21 bases. This CDR3 contains 17 residues. CDR3 nucleotides: TGTGCCAGCAGCCCTAGCCCACAGGTCCTACCTTCCTACGAGCAGTACGTC. It specifies CASSPSPQVLPSYEQYV.

J is TRBJ2-1 and V is TRBV5-6; possible D gene TRBD1, 6 bases. V lost 4 bases, J lost 7 bases, and 21 bases lay in between. The CDR3 extends over 16 amino acids. Germline CDR1 is SGHDT and CDR2 is YYEEEE. In DNA form, the CDR3 reads TGTGCCAGCAGCCCGGCGGGTACAGGGCGAGGGAATGAGCAGTTCTTC. It yields the protein CASSPAGTGRGNEQFF. Full variable domain (missing parts from reference TRBV5-6 and TRBJ2-1): DAGVTQSPTHLIKTRGQQVTLRCSPKSGHDTVSWYQQALGQGPQFIFQYYEEEERQRGNFPDRFSGHQFPNYSSELNVNALLLGDSALYLCASSPAGTGRGNEQFFGPGTRLTVL.

The CDR3 region is CASSLDASPEQFF. The CDR3 DNA reads TGTGCCAGCAGTTTAGACGCTAGTCCTGAGCAGTTCTTC. V gene TRBV12-3 or TRBV12-4 combines with J gene TRBJ2-1; D is unresolved. V was trimmed by 1 base and J by 9 bases, leaving 10 bases between them. This CDR3 region has 13 residues.

This clonotype was seen many times. The chain carries TRBV29-1 and TRBJ1-1, with 7 bases fitting TRBD1. Germline V gene sequence: CDR1 SQVTM, CDR2 ANQGSEA. J lost 7 bases, V lost 4 bases, and 6 bases had no gene match. The CDR3 is made up of 12 amino acids. The CDR3 protein is CSVVGQVYEAFF. CDR3 bases: TGCAGCGTTGTAGGACAGGTGTATGAAGCTTTCTTT.

This clonotype was observed a handful of times. The chain combines TRBV18 with TRBJ2-3, with D perhaps given as TRBD1 or TRBD2 (5 bases each). V dropped 1 base and J dropped 0 bases, with 14 bases sitting between them. CDR1 is KGHSH and CDR2 is LQKENI in the germline V gene. The CDR3 has 17 amino acids. The CDR3 sequence is CASSPLKGSASTDTQYF. CDR3 DNA: TGTGCCAGCTCACCACTTAAGGGGAGCGCTAGCACAGATACGCAGTATTTT.

The V call is TRBV2, the J call TRBJ1-5, with D maybe TRBD1 (5 bases). Germline CDR1 SNHLY, CDR2 FYNNEI. The length of the CDR3 is 15 residues. V gave up 3 bases and J gave up 1 base, with 10 bases separating them. The CDR3 is CASSEGGVSNQPQHF. The DNA of the CDR3 is TGTGCCAGCAGTGAGGGAGGGGTGAGCAATCAGCCCCAGCATTTT.

This clonotype was observed at least ten times. The V and J genes are TRBV20-1 and TRBJ2-3; TRBD2 agrees at 7 bases. The CDR3 extends over 15 amino acids. V gave up 3 bases and J gave up 3 bases; unmatched junction bases: 9. Germline V CDR1 and CDR2: DFQATT, SNEGSKA (reference sequence). CDR3 sequence reads: CSARPGRGITDTQYF. CDR3 in DNA: TGCAGTGCTAGGCCGGGGCGGGGGATTACAGATACGCAGTATTTT.

The chain has TRBV18 and TRBJ1-2; unclear D gene. V lost 5 bases and J lost 2, with 9 bases in between. Germline V gene lookup returns CDR1 KGHSH and CDR2 LQKENI. There are 13 residues in the CDR3. The CDR3 DNA sequence: TGTGCCAGCTCAGAGACACCCAACTATGGCTACACCTTC. It specifies CASSETPNYGYTF. Using reference TRBV18 and TRBJ1-2 for the parts outside the CDR3, the full variable domain is NAGVMQNPRHLVRRRGQEARLRCSPMKGHSHVYWYRQLPEEGLKFMVYLQKENIIDESGMPKERFSAEFPKEGPSILRIQQVVRGDSAAYFCASSETPNYGYTFGSGTRLTVV.